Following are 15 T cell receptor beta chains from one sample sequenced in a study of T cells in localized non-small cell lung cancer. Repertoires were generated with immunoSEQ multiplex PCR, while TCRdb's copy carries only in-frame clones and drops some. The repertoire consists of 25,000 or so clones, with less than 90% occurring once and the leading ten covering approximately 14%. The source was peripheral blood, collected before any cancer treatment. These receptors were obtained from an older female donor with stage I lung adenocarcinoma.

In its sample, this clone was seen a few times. The CDR3 region is CASSLLTGQGAFGYTF. The CDR3 bases are TGTGCCAGCAGCTTGCTGACGGGACAGGGGGCGTTTGGCTACACCTTC. The rearrangement joins TRBV5-6 to TRBJ1-2; TRBD1 aligns across 12 bases. The V gene's germline CDR1 is SGHDT and CDR2 YYEEEE. The CDR3 runs to 16 residues. V shed 1 base, J shed 7 bases, and the junction held 8 bases outside the gene matches.

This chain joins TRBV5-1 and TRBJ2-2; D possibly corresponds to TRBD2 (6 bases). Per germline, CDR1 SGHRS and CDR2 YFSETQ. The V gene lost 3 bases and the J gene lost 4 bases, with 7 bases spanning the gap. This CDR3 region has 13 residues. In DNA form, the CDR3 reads TGCGCCAGCAGCTGGGGGGTCACCGGGGAGCTGTTTTTT. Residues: CASSWGVTGELFF.

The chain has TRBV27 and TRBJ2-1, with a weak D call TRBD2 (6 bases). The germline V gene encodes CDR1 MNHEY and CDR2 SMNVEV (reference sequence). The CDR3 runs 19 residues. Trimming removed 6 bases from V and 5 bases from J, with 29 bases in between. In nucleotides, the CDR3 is TGTGCCAGCAGCCATACCGATTTCGGGCCGGGACTGGGAAACAATGAGCAGTTCTTC. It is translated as CASSHTDFGPGLGNNEQFF.

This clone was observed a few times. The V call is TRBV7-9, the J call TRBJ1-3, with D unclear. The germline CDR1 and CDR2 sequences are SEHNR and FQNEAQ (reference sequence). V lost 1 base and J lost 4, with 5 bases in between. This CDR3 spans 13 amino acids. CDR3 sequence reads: CASSLVWGNTIYF. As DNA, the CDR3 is TGTGCCAGCAGCTTAGTTTGGGGAAACACCATATATTTT.

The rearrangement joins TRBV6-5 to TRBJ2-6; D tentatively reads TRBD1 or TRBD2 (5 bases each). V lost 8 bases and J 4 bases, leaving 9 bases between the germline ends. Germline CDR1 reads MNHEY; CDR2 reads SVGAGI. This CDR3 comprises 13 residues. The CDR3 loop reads CASGGTGANVLTF. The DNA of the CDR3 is TGTGCCAGCGGGGGAACCGGGGCCAACGTCCTGACTTTC.

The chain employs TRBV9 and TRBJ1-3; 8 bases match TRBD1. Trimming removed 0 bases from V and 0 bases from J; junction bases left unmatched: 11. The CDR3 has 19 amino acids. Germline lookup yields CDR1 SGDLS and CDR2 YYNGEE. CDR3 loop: CASSVEGGGTGSSGNTIYF. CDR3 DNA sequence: TGTGCCAGCAGCGTAGAAGGGGGAGGGACAGGTAGCTCTGGAAACACCATATATTTT.

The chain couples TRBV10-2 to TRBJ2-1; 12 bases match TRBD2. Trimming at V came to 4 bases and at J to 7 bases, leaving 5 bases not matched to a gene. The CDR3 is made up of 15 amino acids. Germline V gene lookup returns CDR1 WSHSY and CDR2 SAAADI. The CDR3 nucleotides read TGCGCCAGCAGTGTAAGGACTAGCGGGGATAATGAGCAGTTCTTC. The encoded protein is CASSVRTSGDNEQFF.

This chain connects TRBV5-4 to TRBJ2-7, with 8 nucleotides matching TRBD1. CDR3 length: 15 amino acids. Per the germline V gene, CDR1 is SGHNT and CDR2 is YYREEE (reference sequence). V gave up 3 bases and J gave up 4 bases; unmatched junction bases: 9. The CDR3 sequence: CASSSSAGGVYEQYF. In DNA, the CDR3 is TGTGCCAGCAGCTCGTCGGCAGGGGGCGTTTACGAGCAGTACTTC.

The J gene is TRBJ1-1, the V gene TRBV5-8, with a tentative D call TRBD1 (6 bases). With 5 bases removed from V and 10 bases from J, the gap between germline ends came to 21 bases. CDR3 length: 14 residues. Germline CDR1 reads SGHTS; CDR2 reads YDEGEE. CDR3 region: CASSFTDGGRGAFF. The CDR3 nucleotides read TGTGCCAGCAGTTTCACCGACGGGGGCAGGGGAGCTTTCTTT.

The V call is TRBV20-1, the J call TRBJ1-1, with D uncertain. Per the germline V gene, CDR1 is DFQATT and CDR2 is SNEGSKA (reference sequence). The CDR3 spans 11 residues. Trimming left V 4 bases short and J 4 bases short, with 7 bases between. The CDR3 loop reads CSANAGTEAFF. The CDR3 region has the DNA TGCAGTGCTAACGCGGGCACTGAAGCTTTCTTT.

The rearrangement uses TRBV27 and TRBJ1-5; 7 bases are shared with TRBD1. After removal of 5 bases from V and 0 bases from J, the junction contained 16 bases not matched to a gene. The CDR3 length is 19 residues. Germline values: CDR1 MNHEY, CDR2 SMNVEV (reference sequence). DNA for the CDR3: TGTGCCAGCAGTCCCACCCCGACAGGGATTGCCCTTAGCAATCAGCCCCAGCATTTT. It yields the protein CASSPTPTGIALSNQPQHF.

The CDR3: CSARRTPTAFF. CDR3 sequence (DNA): TGCAGTGCTAGAAGGACTCCAACAGCTTTCTTT. This chain uses TRBV20-1 with TRBJ1-1; D uncertain. Germline CDR1 reads DFQATT; CDR2 reads SNEGSKA (reference sequence). V was trimmed by 2 bases and J by 10 bases, leaving 11 bases between them. This CDR3 has 11 amino acids.

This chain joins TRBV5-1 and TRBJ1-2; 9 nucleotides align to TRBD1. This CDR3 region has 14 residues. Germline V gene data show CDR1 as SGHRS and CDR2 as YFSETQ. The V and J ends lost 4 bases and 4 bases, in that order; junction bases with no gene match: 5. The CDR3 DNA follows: TGCGCCAGCAGCCCACAGGGGGCGGGCTATGGCTACACCTTC. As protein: CASSPQGAGYGYTF.

This CDR3 reads CASSFSRRGGTGELFF. The CDR3 DNA sequence: TGTGCCAGCAGCTTTTCTCGGCGGGGGGGTACCGGGGAGCTGTTTTTT. The rearrangement links TRBV5-6 to TRBJ2-2, with 9 bases identical to TRBD2. The CDR3 runs 16 residues. Germline V CDR1 and CDR2: SGHDT, YYEEEE. J lost 5 bases, V lost 2 bases, and 7 bases had no gene match.

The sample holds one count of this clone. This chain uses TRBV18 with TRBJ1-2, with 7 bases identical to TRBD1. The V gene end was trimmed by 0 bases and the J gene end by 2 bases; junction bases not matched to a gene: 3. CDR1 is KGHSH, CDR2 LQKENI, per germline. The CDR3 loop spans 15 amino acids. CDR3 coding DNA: TGTGCCAGCTCACCACCGGCGGACAGGAACTATGGCTACACCTTC. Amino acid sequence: CASSPPADRNYGYTF.